This TCR beta chain originates from a study of blood T cell repertoires in COVID-19. The CDR3 has 13 residues. V lost 0 bases to trimming and J lost 8 bases, with 10 bases between them. Germline CDR1 SGHVS, CDR2 FNYEAQ. In the original workflow: By means of reference gene primer amplification, nucleated cell counts were estimated. Data came from immunoSEQ multiplex PCR; TCRdb stores just in-frame clones and leaves some out. Clonal size and the V and J genes are those of that table, whereas D and trimming came from the DNA. The sample consists of about 300,000 clones, over 85% of them appearing once. The sample taken for sequencing was peripheral blood. The sequence was collected from a woman younger than 45 with COVID-19, enrolled during active disease. The chain has TRBV7-6 and TRBJ1-2; a possible D gene is TRBD1 (5 bases). The CDR3 reads CASSLAPGEGYTF. The CDR3, as DNA: TGTGCCAGCAGCTTAGCCCCGGGGGAAGGCTACACCTTC.